Here is one T cell receptor (beta chain) with its context. In the PCR, 60 Vbeta and 13 Jbeta primers were used. Method: immunoSEQ multiplex PCR; TCRdb's copy keeps in-frame clones and lacks some. Seen here are 98,000 or so clones, over 60% observed once, and the top ten hold around 15%. Donors showed nominal health when sampled, although they likely had unrecorded immune exposures. The sample originates from a study of cytomegalovirus exposure and HLA in healthy donors. Trimming cost V 6 bases and J 0 bases; bases outside gene matches: 2. CDR3 length: 14 amino acids. Germline lookup yields CDR1 LNHDA and CDR2 SQIVND (reference sequence).

This chain links TRBV19 with TRBJ1-2, with 9 nucleotides matching TRBD1. The receptor comes from a man aged 55 to 69 in good health and CMV-seropositive. Specimen: PBMCs. DNA of the CDR3: TGTGCCAGTAGAAGGACAGGGGCTAACTATGGCTACACCTTC. Translation gives CASRRTGANYGYTF.